This T cell receptor beta chain was profiled in a study of T-cell reconstitution after alpha-beta-depleted transplantation in children. This clonotype was seen many times. TCRbeta library preparation incorporated unique molecular identifiers. One entry per CDR3 protein results from TCRdb running MiXCR on the PCR reads. Of about 580,000 distinct CDR3 sequences listed, about 21% were seen once; the top ten hold around 14%. This sequence originates from a boy in the first two years of life who had a stem cell transplant for acute myeloid leukemia, so the T cells may come from the graft donor. Sequencing was performed on PBMCs, mostly from graft donor cells, taken 360 days after TCRalphabeta/CD19-depleted stem cell transplant.

The CDR3 spells CASSLKGSGNQPQHF. The DNA of the CDR3 is TGTGCCAGCAGTTTAAAGGGTTCTGGCAATCAGCCCCAGCATTTT. The chain couples TRBV27 to TRBJ1-5; D unresolved. Germline values: CDR1 MNHEY, CDR2 SMNVEV (reference sequence). CDR3 length equals 15 residues. V was cut by 2 bases and J by 2 bases, with 10 bases left in between.